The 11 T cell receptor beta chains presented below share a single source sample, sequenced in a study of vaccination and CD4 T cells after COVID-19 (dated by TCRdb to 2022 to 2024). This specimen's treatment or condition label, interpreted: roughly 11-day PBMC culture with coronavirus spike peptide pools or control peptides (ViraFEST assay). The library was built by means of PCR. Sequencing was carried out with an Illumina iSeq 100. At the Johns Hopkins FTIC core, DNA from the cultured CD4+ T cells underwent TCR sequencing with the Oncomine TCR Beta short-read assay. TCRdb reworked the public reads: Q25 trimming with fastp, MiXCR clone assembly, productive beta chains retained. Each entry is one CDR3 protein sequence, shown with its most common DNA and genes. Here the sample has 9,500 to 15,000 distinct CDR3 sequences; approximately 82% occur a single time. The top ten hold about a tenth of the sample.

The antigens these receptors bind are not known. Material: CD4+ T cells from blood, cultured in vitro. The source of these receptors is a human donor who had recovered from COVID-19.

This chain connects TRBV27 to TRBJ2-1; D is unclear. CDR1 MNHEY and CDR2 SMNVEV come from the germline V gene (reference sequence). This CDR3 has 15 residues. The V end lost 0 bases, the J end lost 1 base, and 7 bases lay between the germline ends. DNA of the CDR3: TGTGCCAGCAGTTTATCTGTCTCGTCCTACAATGAGCAGTTCTTC. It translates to CASSLSVSSYNEQFF.

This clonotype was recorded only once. CDR3 amino acids: CASSTGTGWNGYTF. The CDR3 DNA sequence: TGTGCCAGCAGCACCGGGACAGGGTGGAATGGCTACACCTTC. The rearrangement links TRBV12-3 or TRBV12-4 to TRBJ1-2; 9 bases align to TRBD1. V lost 6 bases and J lost 6; bases outside the gene matches: 8. The CDR3 runs to 14 residues.

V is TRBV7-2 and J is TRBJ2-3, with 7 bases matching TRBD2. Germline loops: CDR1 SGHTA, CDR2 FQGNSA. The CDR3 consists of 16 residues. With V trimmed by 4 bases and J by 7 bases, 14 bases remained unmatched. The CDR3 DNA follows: TGTGCCAGCAGCTCCCCAGCGGGGTACCCACTCTATACGCAGTATTTT. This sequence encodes CASSSPAGYPLYTQYF.

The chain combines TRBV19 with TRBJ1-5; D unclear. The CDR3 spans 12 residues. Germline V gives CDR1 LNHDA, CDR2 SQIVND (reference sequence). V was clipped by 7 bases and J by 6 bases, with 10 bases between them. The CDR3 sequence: CASIGGVQPQHF. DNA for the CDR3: TGTGCCAGTATTGGCGGAGTTCAGCCCCAGCATTTT.

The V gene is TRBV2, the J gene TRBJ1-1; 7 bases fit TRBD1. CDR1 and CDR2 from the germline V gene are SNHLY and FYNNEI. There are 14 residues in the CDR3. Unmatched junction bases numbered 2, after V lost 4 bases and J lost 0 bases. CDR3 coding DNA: TGTGCCAGCAGTGGGGACAGAGTGAACACTGAAGCTTTCTTT. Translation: CASSGDRVNTEAFF.

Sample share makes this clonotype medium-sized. CDR3 sequence: CASSYEDTEAFF. The CDR3 region has the DNA TGTGCCAGCAGTTACGAGGACACTGAAGCTTTCTTT. The rearrangement joins TRBV6-5 to TRBJ1-1, with D unresolved. This CDR3 contains 12 residues. Trimming took 2 bases from V and 3 from J, leaving 4 bases between them. Germline loops: CDR1 MNHEY, CDR2 SVGAGI.

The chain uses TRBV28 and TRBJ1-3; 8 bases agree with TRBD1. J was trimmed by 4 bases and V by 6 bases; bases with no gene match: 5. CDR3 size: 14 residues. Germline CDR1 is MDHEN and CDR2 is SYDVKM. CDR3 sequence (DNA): TGTGCCAGCAGCCCGGACAGGGCCGGAAACACCATATATTTT. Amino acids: CASSPDRAGNTIYF.

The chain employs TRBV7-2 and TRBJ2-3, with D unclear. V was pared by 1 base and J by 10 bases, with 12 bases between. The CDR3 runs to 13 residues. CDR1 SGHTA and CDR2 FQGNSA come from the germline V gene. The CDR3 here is CASSLDGLLAQYF. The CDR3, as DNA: TGTGCCAGCAGCTTAGACGGGTTACTGGCGCAGTATTTT.

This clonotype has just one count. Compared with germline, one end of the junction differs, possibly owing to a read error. CDR3 amino acids: CASSLAIDRVPSGANVLTF. The CDR3, as DNA: TGCGCCAGCAGCTTGGCGATTGACAGGGTGCCCTCTGGGGCCAACGTCCTGACTTTC. The gene calls are TRBV7-9 and TRBJ2-6; 7 positions match TRBD1. The germline V gene has CDR1 SEHNR and CDR2 FQNEAQ (reference sequence). The CDR3 has 19 residues.

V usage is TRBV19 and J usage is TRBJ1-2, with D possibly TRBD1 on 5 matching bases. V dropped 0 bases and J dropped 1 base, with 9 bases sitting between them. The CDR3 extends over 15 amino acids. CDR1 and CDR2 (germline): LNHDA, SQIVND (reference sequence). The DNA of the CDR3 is TGTGCCAGTAGTATAGACAGGGACGGTAACTATGGCTACACCTTC. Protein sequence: CASSIDRDGNYGYTF.

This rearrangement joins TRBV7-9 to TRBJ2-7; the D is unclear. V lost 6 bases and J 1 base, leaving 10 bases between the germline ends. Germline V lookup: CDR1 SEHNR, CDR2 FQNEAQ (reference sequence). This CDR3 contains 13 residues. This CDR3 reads CASSTSRSYEQYF. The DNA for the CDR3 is TGTGCCAGCAGTACCTCCAGGTCCTACGAGCAGTACTTC.